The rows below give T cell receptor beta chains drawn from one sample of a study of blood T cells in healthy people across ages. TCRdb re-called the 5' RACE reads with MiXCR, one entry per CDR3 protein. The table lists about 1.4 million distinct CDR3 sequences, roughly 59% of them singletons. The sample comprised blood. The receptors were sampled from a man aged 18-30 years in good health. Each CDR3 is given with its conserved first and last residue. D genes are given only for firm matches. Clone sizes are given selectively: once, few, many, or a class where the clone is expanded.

CASSEWGGSEDEQYF | TGTGCCAGCAGTGAATGGGGGGGCTCAGAGGACGAGCAGTACTTC | . | once | TRBJ2-7 | TRBV6-1
CASNNRGRMGEQYF | TGTGCCAGTAACAACCGCGGTCGAATGGGGGAGCAGTACTTC | . | . | TRBJ2-4 | TRBV27
CASSQTLGAEQYF | TGCGCCAGCAGCCAAACTTTGGGTGCCGAGCAGTACTTC | . | . | TRBJ2-7 | TRBV4-1
CASSYQDASSYEQYF | TGTGCCAGCAGTTATCAGGACGCCAGCTCCTACGAGCAGTACTTC | . | . | TRBJ2-7 | TRBV6-5
CASSRRLADLAKNIQYF | TGCGCCAGCAGCCGCCGACTAGCGGACCTAGCCAAAAACATTCAGTACTTC | TRBD2 | . | TRBJ2-4 | TRBV4-3
CSARVGTGAYEQYF | TGCAGTGCTAGAGTTGGGACAGGGGCCTACGAGCAGTACTTC | TRBD1 | . | TRBJ2-7 | TRBV20-1
CASSQGGSARQYF | TGCGCCAGCAGCCAAGGGGGTAGCGCGCGGCAGTATTTT | . | . | TRBJ2-3 | TRBV4-1
CSAGVAGGTYEQYF | TGCAGTGCTGGGGTAGCGGGAGGGACCTACGAGCAGTACTTC | TRBD2 | few | TRBJ2-7 | TRBV20-1
CASSLRQGSEQYF | TGTGCCAGCAGCTTACGGCAGGGCTCCGAGCAGTACTTC | . | few | TRBJ2-7 | TRBV7-8
CASSLAPDPNTGELFF | TGCGCCAGCAGCTTGGCCCCGGACCCCAACACCGGGGAGCTGTTTTTT | . | . | TRBJ2-2 | TRBV5-1
CASSSGLAGGTQFF | TGCGCCAGCAGCTCGGGACTAGCGGGAGGGACGCAGTTCTTC | TRBD2 | . | TRBJ2-1 | TRBV5-1
CASSLNPPLNEQFF | TGTGCCAGCAGTTTAAACCCCCCGCTCAATGAGCAGTTCTTC | . | . | TRBJ2-1 | TRBV12-3/TRBV12-4
CASSYSDYIGDTQYF | TGTGCCAGCAGTTACTCGGACTACATCGGAGATACGCAGTATTTT | . | few | TRBJ2-3 | TRBV6-5
CSASNPSGHRSGELFF | TGCAGTGCTAGCAACCCTAGCGGACACCGCTCCGGGGAGCTGTTTTTT | TRBD2 | . | TRBJ2-2 | TRBV20-1
CASSYTPLTGPNYGYTF | TGTGCCAGCAGTTACACACCTTTGACAGGTCCTAACTATGGCTACACCTTC | . | . | TRBJ1-2 | TRBV6-5
CASSLSGTGSEKLFF | TGTGCCAGCAGCCTGTCCGGGACGGGGAGTGAAAAACTGTTTTTT | . | . | TRBJ1-4 | TRBV5-6
CASSQDEGLGGYTF | TGCGCCAGCAGCCAAGACGAGGGGTTAGGGGGCTACACCTTC | . | . | TRBJ1-2 | TRBV4-3
CSVVIYSLSREQYF | TGCAGCGTTGTGATTTACAGTCTGTCTAGGGAGCAGTACTTC | . | few | TRBJ2-7 | TRBV29-1
CSARDLGGLDIQYF | TGCAGTGCTAGAGATCTTGGTGGGCTTGACATTCAGTACTTC | . | . | TRBJ2-4 | TRBV20-1
CASSPTHSSYEQYF | TGTGCCAGCAGCCCGACACATAGCTCCTACGAGCAGTACTTC | . | . | TRBJ2-7 | TRBV7-9
CASSFAGSLPTDTQYF | TGTGCCAGCAGTTTTGCTGGTTCTTTACCCACAGATACGCAGTATTTT | . | few | TRBJ2-3 | TRBV27
CASTVESGIHEQYF | TGTGCCAGCACCGTCGAGTCTGGGATCCACGAGCAGTACTTC | . | . | TRBJ2-7 | TRBV2
CASRQGGSGQPQHF | TGTGCCAGCAGGCAAGGGGGTTCGGGTCAGCCCCAGCATTTT | . | . | TRBJ1-5 | TRBV6-6
CASSPEGAGDQPQHF | TGTGCTAGCAGCCCGGAAGGGGCGGGAGATCAGCCCCAGCATTTT | . | . | TRBJ1-5 | TRBV4-2
CAITTGHEQYF | TGTGCCATCACTACAGGGCACGAGCAGTACTTC | . | few | TRBJ2-7 | TRBV10-3
CASSYRGQKGYTF | TGTGCCAGCAGTTACAGGGGACAGAAGGGCTACACCTTC | TRBD1 | . | TRBJ1-2 | TRBV27
CASSVAAGKQNTEAFF | TGTGCCAGCAGTGTGGCGGCAGGAAAACAGAACACTGAAGCTTTCTTT | . | once | TRBJ1-1 | TRBV2